These 26 T cell receptor beta chains were all obtained from the same sample, sequenced in a study of STAT5B mutations in CD4+ large granular lymphocyte leukemia. Method: immunoSEQ multiplex PCR; TCRdb's copy keeps in-frame clones and lacks some. The profile shows more than 30,000 clones, roughly 80% of them singletons. The sequencing sample was made of CD4+ T cells from blood buffy coats. The receptors come from a human donor in good health.

This sequence joins TRBV7-2 and TRBJ2-7, with D perhaps TRBD1 (5 bases). V gave up 6 bases and J gave up 4 bases, with 16 bases separating them. From germline, CDR1 is SGHTA and CDR2 FQGNSA. CDR3 size: 14 residues. The CDR3 nucleotides are TGTGCCAGCAGTCAGGGTAGATATTCTTACGAGCAGTACTTC. Translating gives CASSQGRYSYEQYF.

The rearrangement uses TRBV30 and TRBJ1-2; D not resolved. Germline V gives CDR1 GTSNPN, CDR2 SVGIG (reference sequence). The CDR3 contains 13 residues. V lost 0 bases, J lost 3 bases, and 8 bases lay in between. The CDR3 region is CAWSVGGDYGYTF. CDR3 bases: TGTGCCTGGAGTGTAGGAGGAGACTATGGCTACACCTTC. Based on the CDR3 plus reference TRBV30 and TRBJ1-2, the full variable domain is SQTIHQWPATLVQPVGSPLSLECTVEGTSNPNLYWYRQAAGRGLQLLFYSVGIGQISSEVPQNLSASRPQDRQFILSSKKLLLSDSGFYLCAWSVGGDYGYTFGSGTRLTVV.

This sequence joins TRBV19 and TRBJ2-7; 13 bases are shared with TRBD2. Germline-derived CDR1 and CDR2 are LNHDA and SQIVND (reference sequence). The junction had 14 bases not matched to a gene; V was cut back by 8 bases and J by 4 bases. This CDR3 has 17 amino acids. The DNA of the CDR3 is TGTGCCAGTCGTCCCGGGACTAGCGGGGCCTACCAATACGAGCAGTACTTC. This translates into CASRPGTSGAYQYEQYF.

The J gene is TRBJ2-4, the V gene TRBV7-2, with D possibly matching TRBD1 (5 bases). CDR3 size: 15 residues. Between the trimmed V and J ends, which lost 6 bases and 6 bases, there was a span of 18 bases. The V gene's germline CDR1 is SGHTA and CDR2 FQGNSA. This CDR3 reads CASSSTSGSANIQYF. The CDR3 DNA reads TGTGCCAGCAGTTCCACGTCAGGGTCTGCAAACATTCAGTACTTC.

This rearrangement joins TRBV5-1 to TRBJ2-2, with D maybe TRBD2 (6 bases). This CDR3 comprises 15 residues. Trimming took 0 bases from V and 4 from J, leaving 10 bases between them. Germline CDR1 and CDR2: SGHRS and YFSETQ. CDR3 residues: CASSLAGDFTGELFF. The DNA for the CDR3 is TGCGCCAGCAGCTTGGCCGGGGACTTCACCGGGGAGCTGTTTTTT.

This rearrangement joins TRBV5-6 to TRBJ2-6; D not resolved. Germline V gene sequence: CDR1 SGHDT, CDR2 YYEEEE. This CDR3 region has 16 residues. V dropped 4 bases and J dropped 0 bases, with 11 bases sitting between them. The CDR3: CASSPEGSSGANVLTF. The CDR3 DNA is TGTGCCAGCAGCCCGGAAGGATCCTCTGGGGCCAACGTCCTGACTTTC.

The V gene is TRBV11-3, the J gene TRBJ2-5; 7 nucleotides agree with TRBD1. The CDR3 totals 14 residues. Germline lookup yields CDR1 SGHNT and CDR2 YENEEA. V lost 5 bases and J lost 5; bases outside the gene matches: 8. The CDR3: CASSPTTGVETQYF. Here the CDR3 DNA reads TGTGCCAGCAGCCCGACCACAGGGGTTGAGACCCAGTACTTC.

V usage is TRBV28 and J usage is TRBJ1-1; unclear D gene. The CDR3 is 15 amino acids. V lost 4 bases and J lost 6, with 18 bases in between. Germline CDR1 is MDHEN and CDR2 is SYDVKM. This chain's CDR3 is CASSSPAGGSAEAFF. CDR3 DNA: TGTGCCAGCAGTTCCCCCGCCGGTGGGAGCGCTGAAGCTTTCTTT.

This clone has just a few counts. The genes are TRBV19 and TRBJ2-7; 9 bases agree with TRBD1. Germline lookup yields CDR1 LNHDA and CDR2 SQIVND (reference sequence). V trimming: 3 bases; J trimming: 6 bases; junction bases outside the gene matches: 6. This CDR3 has 14 residues. The CDR3 sequence is CASSIGGTGIEQYF. DNA for the CDR3: TGTGCCAGTAGTATCGGCGGGACAGGGATCGAGCAGTACTTC.

The rearrangement uses TRBV2 and TRBJ1-6, with no clear D. The ends were cut back, 5 bases at V and 8 bases at J, with 7 bases in the middle. This CDR3 has 12 residues. Germline CDR1 reads SNHLY; CDR2 reads FYNNEI. CDR3 nucleotides: TGTGCCAGCAGTACAGATGATTCACCCCTCCACTTT. It encodes CASSTDDSPLHF.

V usage is TRBV5-1 and J usage is TRBJ1-2, with D perhaps TRBD1 (6 bases). Trimming removed 4 bases at V and 2 bases at J, with 9 bases between. The CDR3 is 13 residues long. Germline CDR1 is SGHRS and CDR2 is YFSETQ. DNA of the CDR3: TGCGCCAGCAGCCCTCAGGGGAACTATGGCTACACCTTC. It specifies CASSPQGNYGYTF. Together with reference TRBV5-1 and TRBJ1-2, the CDR3 gives the full variable domain: KAGVTQTPRYLIKTRGQQVTLSCSPISGHRSVSWYQQTPGQGLQFLFEYFSETQRNKGNFPGRFSGRQFSNSRSEMNVSTLELGDSALYLCASSPQGNYGYTFGSGTRLTVV.

The chain is built from TRBV19 and TRBJ2-5; 9 nucleotides match TRBD1. This CDR3 region has 15 residues. Germline values: CDR1 LNHDA, CDR2 SQIVND (reference sequence). The V and J ends lost 0 bases and 4 bases, in that order; junction bases with no gene match: 3. CDR3 sequence: CASSIDKDRGETQYF. The CDR3 bases are TGTGCCAGTAGTATAGATAAGGACAGGGGAGAGACCCAGTACTTC. The full variable domain, rest sourced from reference TRBV19 and TRBJ2-5, is DGGITQSPKYLFRKEGQNVTLSCEQNLNHDAMYWYRQDPGQGLRLIYYSQIVNDFQKGDIAEGYSVSREKKESFPLTVTSAQKNPTAFYLCASSIDKDRGETQYFGPGTRLLVL.

The chain employs TRBV19 and TRBJ2-6; D call uncertain. Germline-derived CDR1 and CDR2 are LNHDA and SQIVND (reference sequence). Between the trimmed V and J ends, which lost 3 bases and 0 bases, there was a span of 6 bases. The CDR3 has 15 amino acids. CDR3 sequence (DNA): TGTGCCAGTAGTATTAAGGGCTCTGGGGCCAACGTCCTGACTTTC. Protein product: CASSIKGSGANVLTF. Filled out from reference TRBV19 and TRBJ2-6, the complete variable domain reads DGGITQSPKYLFRKEGQNVTLSCEQNLNHDAMYWYRQDPGQGLRLIYYSQIVNDFQKGDIAEGYSVSREKKESFPLTVTSAQKNPTAFYLCASSIKGSGANVLTFGAGSRLTVL.

The V call is TRBV5-5, the J call TRBJ1-2, with D unclear. This CDR3 comprises 14 residues. The germline V gene encodes CDR1 SGHKS and CDR2 YYEKEE (reference sequence). Trimming shortened V by 4 bases and J by 7 bases, and 17 bases separated the two germline ends. CDR3 nucleotide sequence: TGTGCCAGCAGCCCAGAACCTCTATCAGGTGGCTACACCTTC. This encodes CASSPEPLSGGYTF.

The rearrangement links TRBV6-4 to TRBJ2-5; TRBD2 aligns across 7 bases. This CDR3 is 14 amino acids long. Trimming at V came to 9 bases and at J to 4 bases, leaving 11 bases not matched to a gene. CDR1 and CDR2 from the germline V gene are MRHNA and SNTAGT. The CDR3 DNA sequence: TGTGCCAGGACAGCCTGGGGGGGTAGAGAGACCCAGTACTTC. Translated: CARTAWGGRETQYF.

This clone has just a few counts. This rearrangement joins TRBV5-1 to TRBJ2-7; no definite D call. V lost 3 bases, J lost 6 bases, and 7 bases lay in between. Germline CDR1 SGHRS, CDR2 YFSETQ. The CDR3 loop spans 11 amino acids. CDR3 region: CASSSVGEQYF. Here the CDR3 DNA reads TGCGCCAGCAGCTCGGTGGGCGAGCAGTACTTC. Using reference TRBV5-1 and TRBJ2-7 for the parts outside the CDR3, the full variable domain is KAGVTQTPRYLIKTRGQQVTLSCSPISGHRSVSWYQQTPGQGLQFLFEYFSETQRNKGNFPGRFSGRQFSNSRSEMNVSTLELGDSALYLCASSSVGEQYFGPGTRLTVT.

J is TRBJ2-3 and V is TRBV6-5; a possible D gene is TRBD2 (5 bases). This CDR3 is 14 amino acids long. V was cut by 5 bases and J by 5 bases, with 14 bases left in between. Looked up from germline, CDR1 is MNHEY and CDR2 is SVGAGI. CDR3 residues: CASSIGGVEDTQYF. The CDR3 nucleotides are TGTGCCAGCAGTATAGGAGGAGTGGAAGATACGCAGTATTTT.

The V gene is TRBV18, the J gene TRBJ1-1, with D possibly matching TRBD1 (5 bases). The V gene's germline CDR1 is KGHSH and CDR2 LQKENI. This CDR3 comprises 15 residues. V lost 5 bases to trimming and J lost 2 bases, with 15 bases between them. CDR3 protein: CASSEAWGGNTEAFF. The CDR3 DNA reads as TGTGCCAGCTCAGAAGCCTGGGGGGGTAACACTGAAGCTTTCTTT.

The V call is TRBV11-3, the J call TRBJ2-1; D is perhaps TRBD1 (5 bases). There are 13 residues in the CDR3. Germline values: CDR1 SGHNT, CDR2 YENEEA. The V end lost 0 bases, the J end lost 6 bases, and 6 bases lay between the germline ends. CDR3 loop: CASSLEDSNEQFF. In nucleotides, the CDR3 is TGTGCCAGCAGCTTAGAAGACAGCAATGAGCAGTTCTTC.

This sequence joins TRBV6-5 and TRBJ1-3; no definite D call. V was clipped by 2 bases and J by 7 bases, with 3 bases between them. CDR1 and CDR2 from the germline V gene are MNHEY and SVGAGI. CDR3 length equals 11 residues. The CDR3 DNA reads TGTGCCAGCAGTTACGTGAACACCATATATTTT. This codes for CASSYVNTIYF.

The rearrangement links TRBV5-1 to TRBJ2-7, with 9 bases that match TRBD2. Germline-derived CDR1 and CDR2 are SGHRS and YFSETQ. The V gene end was trimmed by 7 bases and the J gene end by 2 bases; junction bases not matched to a gene: 7. The CDR3 contains 14 residues. CDR3 coding DNA: TGCGCCAGCCAGAGCGGGAGGCCCCCCTACGAGCAGTACTTC. Translation gives CASQSGRPPYEQYF.

This chain uses TRBV27 with TRBJ2-3; unclear D gene. Germline V gives CDR1 MNHEY, CDR2 SMNVEV (reference sequence). The CDR3 length is 14 residues. V was pared by 4 bases and J by 2 bases, with 10 bases between. The CDR3 reads CASSSIGATDTQYF. CDR3 bases: TGTGCCAGCAGTTCCATAGGTGCCACAGATACGCAGTATTTT.

This rearrangement joins TRBV11-1 to TRBJ1-1; TRBD1 is a possible D gene (5 bases). V lost 6 bases and J lost 0, with 14 bases in between. Germline CDR1 reads SGHAT; CDR2 reads FQDESV (reference sequence). The CDR3 consists of 15 residues. This chain's CDR3 is CASRGGVPMNTEAFF. For the CDR3, the DNA is TGTGCCAGCAGAGGAGGGGTGCCCATGAACACTGAAGCTTTCTTT.

V and J are TRBV11-2 and TRBJ2-1; TRBD2 agrees at 7 bases. V was clipped by 5 bases and J by 0 bases; unmatched bases: 7. This CDR3 region has 16 residues. CDR1 is SGHAT, CDR2 FQNNGV, per germline. The CDR3 loop reads CASSRTSASSYNEQFF. The CDR3 coding sequence is TGTGCCAGCAGCCGAACTAGCGCTAGCTCCTACAATGAGCAGTTCTTC.

This clone came up once. The chain joins TRBV19 to TRBJ1-1; weak D call: TRBD1 (6 bases). The ends were cut back, 6 bases at V and 7 bases at J, with 18 bases in the middle. Germline loops: CDR1 LNHDA, CDR2 SQIVND (reference sequence). CDR3 length equals 14 residues. DNA for the CDR3: TGTGCCAGTAGAGAGACAGGCCTCAGTGGTGAAGCTTTCTTT. It codes for CASRETGLSGEAFF.

This clone is a singleton in its sample. V gene TRBV7-2 combines with J gene TRBJ1-5; D may be TRBD1 (6 bases). V lost 1 base and J 3 bases, leaving 13 bases between the germline ends. Germline lookup yields CDR1 SGHTA and CDR2 FQGNSA. The length of the CDR3 is 16 residues. The CDR3 reads CASSLEGRGLNQPQHF. The CDR3 nucleotides read TGTGCCAGCAGCTTAGAGGGGCGGGGGCTCAATCAGCCCCAGCATTTT.